The rows below give T cell receptor beta chains drawn from one sample of a study of control samples from healthy donors and cancer patients. The data were produced by immunoSEQ multiplex PCR, yet TCRdb's version contains in-frame clones alone and is incomplete. The data hold some 79,000 clones, with about 90% observed a single time. The sequenced sample consisted of blood. The receptors here all came from a woman aged 45-59 years in good health. CDR3s include the opening cysteine and the closing phenylalanine or tryptophan. D genes are given only for firm matches. Only part of the rows carry a size: once, few, many, or a class if the clone is expanded.

TRBJ1-2 TRBV5-4 - - TGTGCCAGCAGCTTGGTCAGCCATAACTATGGCTACACCTTC CASSLVSHNYGYTF
TRBJ2-3 TRBV19 - - TGTGCCAGTAGATTGGCGGCTCGCACAGATACGCAGTATTTT CASRLAARTDTQYF
TRBJ2-7 TRBV10-3 - - TGTGCCATCAGGGATGACAGCCCCTACGAGCAGTACTTC CAIRDDSPYEQYF
TRBJ1-5 TRBV5-1 - few TGCGCCAGCAGCTTGACCGGGAATAGCAATCAGCCCCAGCATTTT CASSLTGNSNQPQHF
TRBJ1-1 TRBV5-8 TRBD1 - TGTGCCAGCAGCTTGGGACAGGGACGGGGCGCTGAAGCTTTCTTT CASSLGQGRGAEAFF
TRBJ1-6 TRBV15 - - TGTGCCACCAGCAGAGATATTCCAGGGACCAATTCACCCCTCCACTTT CATSRDIPGTNSPLHF
TRBJ2-3 TRBV6-1 - - TGTGCCAGCAGTGAGGGCAGCTCTAGGACAGATACGCAGTATTTT CASSEGSSRTDTQYF
TRBJ1-2 TRBV7-2 TRBD1 - TGTGCCAGCAGCCGGGGACAGGGGGCCAACTATGGCTACACCTTC CASSRGQGANYGYTF
TRBJ2-1 TRBV27 TRBD2 - TGTGCCAGCAGCCGACTAGCGGGAGATGGTGAGCAGTTCTTC CASSRLAGDGEQFF
TRBJ2-7 TRBV10-3 TRBD1 - TGTGCCATCAGCGATTCAGGGGGTGCCTGGGGGAACGAGCAGTACTTC CAISDSGGAWGNEQYF
TRBJ2-2 TRBV5-6 TRBD2 - TGTGCCAGCAGCCAACTAGCGGGAGTTCTTTCTACCGGGGAGCTGTTTTTT CASSQLAGVLSTGELFF
TRBJ2-3 TRBV27 - - TGTGCCAGCAGTTTTCAGCGGGGCACAGATACGCAGTATTTT CASSFQRGTDTQYF
TRBJ2-3 TRBV30 TRBD2 - TGTGCCTGGAGTGATCTAGCGGGCACAGATACGCAGTATTTT CAWSDLAGTDTQYF
TRBJ2-2 TRBV19 TRBD2 - TGTGCCAGTAGTATAAGCGGGAGGAGTACCGGGGAGCTGTTTTTT CASSISGRSTGELFF
TRBJ2-5 TRBV4-1 TRBD1 few TGCGCCAGCAGCCGTCGAGGGACAGGGGCGACCCTCCAAGAGACCCAGTACTTC CASSRRGTGATLQETQYF
TRBJ1-1 TRBV19 - - TGTGCCAGTAGGGAAGGGAACACTGAAGCTTTCTTT CASREGNTEAFF
TRBJ2-1 TRBV2 TRBD2 - TGTGCCAGCTACAGGCCGGGACTAGCGGGAGAGGGTGAGCAGTTCTTC CASYRPGLAGEGEQFF
TRBJ1-4 TRBV19 TRBD1 - TGTGCCAGTAGTATAGTGGGGACAGGAACGGGAGCTAATGAAAAACTGTTTTTT CASSIVGTGTGANEKLFF
TRBJ2-2 TRBV5-4 TRBD1 - TGTGCCAGCAGACCGGGCGGGACAGGGGGACCGAACACCGGGGAGCTGTTTTTT CASRPGGTGGPNTGELFF
TRBJ2-7 TRBV27 - few TGTGCCAGCAGTTCCCTTACCTCCGGGACACAGCTCTCCTACGAGCAGTACTTC CASSSLTSGTQLSYEQYF
TRBJ2-1 TRBV19 - - TGTGCCAGTAGTTCCTGGACTCTCATCCCTGAGCAGTTCTTC CASSSWTLIPEQFF
TRBJ1-2 TRBV30 - - TGTGCCTGGAGTGTATTTGGGACCCCGGCCAGGTTTGGCTACACCTTC CAWSVFGTPARFGYTF
TRBJ2-7 TRBV7-2 - - TGTGCCAGCAGCTTAGAGATTGGCGAGCAGTACTTC CASSLEIGEQYF
TRBJ1-1 TRBV4-1 TRBD1 - TGCGCCAGCAGCCAAGACAGGGGGGACACTGAAGCTTTCTTT CASSQDRGDTEAFF
TRBJ2-2 TRBV29-1 TRBD2 - TGCAGCGTTGGGGGATCTAGCGGGAGTCGCGCCGGGGAGCTGTTTTTT CSVGGSSGSRAGELFF
TRBJ2-4 TRBV9 TRBD1 - TGTGCCAGCAGCGTACACCCCCCGGGACAGTTAGCCAAAAACATTCAGTACTTC CASSVHPPGQLAKNIQYF
TRBJ1-6 TRBV6-1 TRBD1 - TGTGCCAGCAGTGAAAGGCAGGGGGGTAATTCACCCCTCCACTTT CASSERQGGNSPLHF
TRBJ2-5 TRBV5-5 - - TGTGCCAGCAGCGCCCAGGGAGATTTAAAGACCCAGTACTTC CASSAQGDLKTQYF
TRBJ2-2 TRBV14 TRBD2 - TGTGCCAGCAGCCATAATAGCGGGAGAACCCTGAACACCGGGGAGCTGTTTTTT CASSHNSGRTLNTGELFF
TRBJ2-1 TRBV5-5 TRBD2 - TGTGCCAGCAGCTTTAAAACTAGCGAATACAATGAGCAGTTCTTC CASSFKTSEYNEQFF
TRBJ2-1 TRBV5-4 TRBD1 - TGTGCCAGCAGCTTTCGGACAGGCTACAATGAGCAGTTCTTC CASSFRTGYNEQFF
TRBJ2-2 TRBV2 TRBD2 - TGTGCCAGCGGGAGCGGGATGAACACCGGGGAGCTGTTTTTT CASGSGMNTGELFF
TRBJ2-1 TRBV11-2 TRBD2 - TGTGCCAGCAGCTCGGGACTAGCGGGAGGTAATGAGCAGTTCTTC CASSSGLAGGNEQFF
TRBJ1-2 TRBV2 - - TGTGCCAGCAGTGAAGCAATCTATGGCTACACCTTC CASSEAIYGYTF
TRBJ2-5 TRBV7-9 - - TGTGCCAGCAGCTTACAGGCATATCAAGAGACCCAGTACTTC CASSLQAYQETQYF
TRBJ2-1 TRBV6-1 - - TGTGCCAGCAGTGAAGCTCGTAACCTCAATGAGCAGTTCTTC CASSEARNLNEQFF
TRBJ2-1 TRBV5-5 - - TGTGCCAGCAGCTCACTAGTTTCCAATGAGCAGTTCTTC CASSSLVSNEQFF
TRBJ2-5 TRBV2 - - TGTGCCAGCAGTGTGGGCCCAGGCCAAGAGACCCAGTACTTC CASSVGPGQETQYF
TRBJ1-1 TRBV7-2 - - TGTGCCAGCAGCTTACGCCGGAGGGTGGGTGGGTTGTTGAACACTGAAGCTTTCTTT CASSLRRRVGGLLNTEAFF
TRBJ1-4 TRBV29-1 - - TGCAGCGCGACAGAGGATAATGAAAAACTGTTTTTT CSATEDNEKLFF
TRBJ1-5 TRBV6-5 - - TGTGCCAGCAGTCTAGACGGGTCCAAGCCCCAGCATTTT CASSLDGSKPQHF